This T cell receptor beta chain was sequenced during a study of low-dose radiotherapy and immunotherapy resistance in tumors. As for the study in general: Every six weeks patients received intravenous ipilimumab 1 mg/kg, and every two weeks they received intravenous nivolumab 240 mg.

Per germline, CDR1 SGDLS and CDR2 YYNGEE. Trimming took 0 bases from V and 6 from J, leaving 9 bases between them. The CDR3 consists of 13 residues. As for time point: after trial treatment. Treatment of the sample: LDRT plus nivolumab, ipilimumab, low-dose cyclophosphamide and aspirin (RACIN trial). The donors' treatment consisted of nivolumab, ipilimumab, aspirin, low-dose cyclophosphamide and low-dose radiotherapy. TCR amplification ran roughly 21 PCR cycles using constant-region and V-primer adapter primers. Following isolation, mRNA was amplified via in vitro transcription. TCRdb re-derived calls from the reads in MiXCR, one entry per CDR3 protein. In the table there are under 60,000 distinct CDR3 sequences, around a third of which are singletons.

This receptor was obtained from a male donor with rectosigmoid adenocarcinoma. The sequences come from PBMCs, collected after low-dose radiotherapy plus immunotherapy. The chain recombines TRBV9 with TRBJ1-1; TRBD1 is a possible D gene (5 bases). CDR3 nucleotides: TGTGCCAGCAGCGTAGGGGGGGAGCCTGAAGCTTTCTTT. This gives the protein CASSVGGEPEAFF.